This T cell receptor (beta chain) was identified during a study of cytomegalovirus exposure and HLA in healthy donors. Study conclusions and caveats: TCR association rates varied by HLA locus in a later analysis, with DRB1 highest and HLA-C lowest.

Details on this clone: The antigen remains undetermined.

Use of 60 Vbeta and 13 Jbeta primers characterized the PCR. Profiled with immunoSEQ multiplex PCR; TCRdb holds only in-frame clones, not every one. The sample records roughly 90,000 clones, approximately 85% being singletons. Germline lookup yields CDR1 SGHRS and CDR2 YFSETQ. CDR3 length equals 14 residues. Trimming pared 3 bases from V and 1 base from J, leaving 7 bases between. The sequence came from a man aged 30 to 45 in good health and CMV-seropositive. V gene TRBV5-1 combines with J gene TRBJ2-2; maybe TRBD1 (6 bases). Sample: PBMCs. DNA for the CDR3: TGCGCCAGCAGCTCGGGACAGAACACCGGGGAGCTGTTTTTT. The encoded protein is CASSSGQNTGELFF.